What follows is one TCR beta chain and its context. The J segment lost 0 bases and the V segment lost 5 bases, leaving 10 bases of the junction unmatched. Germline CDR1 reads LGHDT; CDR2 reads YNNKEL (reference sequence). The CDR3 length is 18 residues. This sample was taken from a study of blood T cell repertoires in COVID-19. Study details: Some COVID-19 samples were acute and others convalescent; all came from the United States, Italy and Spain. Sources were T cells, B-cell-depleted T cells, or PBMCs; the material itself was cDNA or gDNA.

Authors' methods: Counts of nucleated cells, estimated from reference gene primer amplification, were obtained. Produced via immunoSEQ multiplex PCR; TCRdb's table is partial and in-frame only. Clone size and V and J calls were adopted from that table, with D and trimming inferred from the DNA. This sample has about 54,000 clones; 80% to 90% occur once, and the top ten carry 3.5%. This chain links TRBV3-1 (or the pseudogene TRBV3-2) with TRBJ2-6; TRBD2 aligns across 7 bases. The source is a human donor in a cohort sampled during active COVID-19. Material for sequencing was peripheral blood. The CDR3 spells CASSRGAGVLSGANVLTF. Here the CDR3 DNA reads TGTGCCAGCAGCAGAGGGGCGGGAGTCCTCTCTGGGGCCAACGTCCTGACTTTC.